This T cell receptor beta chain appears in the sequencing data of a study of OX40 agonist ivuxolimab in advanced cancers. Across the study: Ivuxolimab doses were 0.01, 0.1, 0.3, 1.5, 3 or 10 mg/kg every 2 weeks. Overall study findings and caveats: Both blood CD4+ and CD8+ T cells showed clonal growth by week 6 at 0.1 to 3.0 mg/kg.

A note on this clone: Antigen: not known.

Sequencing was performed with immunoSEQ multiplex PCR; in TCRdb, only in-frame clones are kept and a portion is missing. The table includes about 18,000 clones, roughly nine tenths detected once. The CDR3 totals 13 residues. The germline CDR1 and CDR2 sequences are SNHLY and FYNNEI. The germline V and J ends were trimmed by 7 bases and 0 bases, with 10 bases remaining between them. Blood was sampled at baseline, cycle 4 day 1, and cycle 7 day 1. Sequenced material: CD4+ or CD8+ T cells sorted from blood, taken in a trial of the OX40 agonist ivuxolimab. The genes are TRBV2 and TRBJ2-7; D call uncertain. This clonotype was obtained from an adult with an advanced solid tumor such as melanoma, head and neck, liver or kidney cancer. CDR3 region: CASKARSSYEQYF. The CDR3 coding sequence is TGTGCCAGCAAGGCCCGGTCCTCCTACGAGCAGTACTTC.